The rows below give T cell receptor beta chains drawn from one sample of a study of cytomegalovirus exposure and HLA in healthy donors. Method: immunoSEQ multiplex PCR; TCRdb's copy keeps in-frame clones and lacks some. The sample carries 150,000 to 200,000 clones, over 60% recorded once. Input material: PBMCs. These receptors all come from a woman in her fifties or sixties in good health and CMV-seronegative. CDR3s include the opening cysteine and the closing phenylalanine or tryptophan. Each record gives: V gene, J gene, D gene, clone size, CDR3 protein, CDR3 DNA. The D gene is left open where the match is weak. Some rows have no size entry. The others give once, few or many, or a class for an expanded clone.

TRBV5-1,TRBJ2-5,TRBD2,NA,CASSFPGLAIGQETQYF,TGCGCCAGCAGCTTTCCGGGACTAGCAATAGGGCAAGAGACCCAGTACTTC
TRBV7-9,TRBJ2-7,NA,few,CSSSLMNRGAYEQYF,TGTTCCAGCAGCTTAATGAACCGAGGCGCCTACGAGCAGTACTTC
TRBV27,TRBJ2-1,TRBD2,NA,CASSLTSGRGYNEQFF,TGTGCCAGCAGTCTGACTAGCGGGAGGGGTTACAATGAGCAGTTCTTC
TRBV28,TRBJ1-1,NA,NA,CASTRSGGWTEAFF,TGTGCCAGCACCCGAAGTGGGGGGTGGACTGAAGCTTTCTTT
TRBV2,TRBJ1-1,NA,once,CASSEAGRMNTEAFF,TGTGCCAGCAGTGAAGCGGGGCGTATGAACACTGAAGCTTTCTTT
TRBV7-2,TRBJ1-2,NA,few,CASTLPGGINYGYTF,TGTGCCAGCACCCTGCCGGGGGGGATAAACTATGGCTACACCTTC
TRBV7-8,TRBJ2-1,NA,NA,CASSSDSEQFF,TGTGCCAGCAGCTCGGACAGCGAGCAGTTCTTC
TRBV6-1,TRBJ2-3,TRBD2,once,CASSERRLARTDTQYF,TGTGCCAGCAGTGAGCGGAGACTAGCGCGAACAGATACGCAGTATTTT
TRBV30,TRBJ2-1,TRBD1,NA,CAWTGDRGNEQFF,TGTGCCTGGACCGGGGACAGGGGCAATGAGCAGTTCTTC
TRBV7-8,TRBJ2-1,TRBD2,NA,CASSLRDSGGVSYNEQFF,TGTGCCAGCAGCTTAAGGGATAGCGGGGGGGTCTCCTACAATGAGCAGTTCTTC
TRBV5-5,TRBJ1-5,TRBD1,NA,CASSAGTDLFNQPQHF,TGTGCCAGCAGCGCCGGGACAGACCTTTTTAATCAGCCCCAGCATTTT
TRBV4-1,TRBJ2-1,NA,NA,CASSQDSEQFF,TGCGCCAGCAGCCAAGATTCGGAGCAGTTCTTC
TRBV7-6,TRBJ2-7,NA,NA,CASSSPRGGLSYEQYF,TGTGCCAGCAGCTCTCCGAGGGGGGGGCTCTCCTACGAGCAGTACTTC
TRBV19,TRBJ2-7,TRBD1,once,CASSGQGVAYEQYF,TGTGCCAGTAGCGGACAGGGGGTTGCCTACGAGCAGTACTTC
TRBV6-6,TRBJ1-5,TRBD1,once,CASSPWTGNSNQPQHF,TGTGCCAGCAGCCCATGGACAGGAAATAGCAATCAGCCCCAGCATTTT
TRBV6-1,TRBJ2-1,TRBD2,NA,CASSEFGERGTSGPNEQFF,TGTGCCAGCAGTGAATTCGGAGAGAGGGGGACTAGCGGCCCCAATGAGCAGTTCTTC
TRBV28,TRBJ2-1,NA,NA,CASTEARRNEQFF,TGTGCCAGCACCGAAGCCCGTCGGAATGAGCAGTTCTTC
TRBV7-2,TRBJ2-5,NA,NA,CASSRGQTETQYF,TGTGCCAGCAGCCGAGGACAGACAGAGACCCAGTACTTC
TRBV21-1,TRBJ1-5,NA,once,CASSPRQGSNQPQHF,TGTGCCAGCAGCCCCCGACAGGGTAGCAATCAGCCCCAGCATTTT
TRBV27,TRBJ2-1,TRBD2,NA,CASSLRPPRLAASSYNEQFF,TGTGCCAGCAGTTTAAGGCCTCCCCGACTAGCGGCAAGTTCCTACAATGAGCAGTTCTTC
TRBV25-1,TRBJ2-4,NA,NA,CASSPPGSSRAYF,TGTGCCAGCAGCCCGCCCGGGAGCAGCCGGGCATACTTC
TRBV2,TRBJ1-1,NA,NA,CASSVLTVLNTEAFF,TGTGCCAGCAGTGTATTGACAGTCCTGAACACTGAAGCTTTCTTT
TRBV7-6,TRBJ1-6,NA,NA,CASRPAGVSPLHF,TGTGCCAGCAGACCAGCAGGGGTATCACCCCTCCACTTT
TRBV28,TRBJ2-1,TRBD2,NA,CATEGLADNEQFF,TGTGCCACCGAGGGACTAGCAGACAATGAGCAGTTCTTC
TRBV15,TRBJ2-3,NA,NA,CATSSPLDTQYF,TGTGCCACCAGCTCCCCACTAGATACGCAGTATTTT
TRBV29-1,TRBJ2-2,NA,NA,CSVAVTGPGELFF,TGCAGCGTTGCGGTCACAGGCCCCGGGGAGCTGTTTTTT
TRBV6-6,TRBJ1-1,TRBD1,NA,CASTLTGGAAEAFF,TGTGCCAGCACTTTGACAGGGGGCGCCGCTGAAGCTTTCTTT
TRBV28,TRBJ2-3,NA,NA,CASSAYPQGASTDTQYF,TGTGCCAGCAGTGCATACCCACAGGGAGCTAGCACAGATACGCAGTATTTT
TRBV5-1,TRBJ2-1,TRBD2,NA,CASSAGLAATPWGEQFF,TGCGCCAGCAGCGCCGGACTAGCGGCTACCCCGTGGGGTGAGCAGTTCTTC
TRBV7-4,TRBJ1-3,TRBD1,NA,CASSLVEDEGANRGNTIYF,TGTGCCAGCAGCTTAGTAGAAGACGAGGGGGCCAACCGAGGAAACACCATATATTTT
TRBV4-2,TRBJ1-3,NA,once,CASSRPGTPSGNTIYF,TGTGCCAGCAGCCGGCCCGGGACACCCTCTGGAAACACCATATATTTT
TRBV2,TRBJ2-5,NA,few,CASSGRGWETQYF,TGTGCCAGCAGTGGGCGGGGTTGGGAGACCCAGTACTTC
TRBV28,TRBJ2-7,NA,few,CASSPDRTPHEQYF,TGTGCCAGCAGCCCTGACAGGACCCCCCACGAGCAGTACTTC
TRBV5-5,TRBJ1-1,NA,NA,CASSLGNRPNTEAFF,TGTGCCAGCAGCTTGGGCAACAGGCCGAACACTGAAGCTTTCTTT
TRBV7-6,TRBJ1-6,TRBD1,NA,CASSTRDRGDSPLHF,TGTGCCAGCAGCACCCGGGACAGGGGTGATTCACCCCTCCACTTT
TRBV30,TRBJ1-2,TRBD1,NA,CAWRRTGGYGYTF,TGTGCCTGGCGACGGACAGGGGGCTATGGCTACACCTTC
TRBV20-1,TRBJ2-3,NA,NA,CSAHFTDTQYF,TGCAGTGCCCATTTCACAGATACGCAGTATTTT
TRBV6-6,TRBJ2-7,NA,NA,CASSSDRPREQYF,TGTGCCAGCAGTTCCGACAGGCCTAGGGAGCAGTACTTC
TRBV5-1,TRBJ2-3,TRBD2,NA,CASRGGEMTDTQYF,TGCGCCAGCAGGGGAGGGGAAATGACAGATACGCAGTATTTT
TRBV14,TRBJ2-5,NA,NA,CASSQSQETQYF,TGTGCCAGCAGCCAATCACAAGAGACCCAGTACTTC
TRBV5-5,TRBJ1-2,NA,once,CASSLAELRANYGYTF,TGTGCCAGCAGCTTGGCCGAGTTGAGAGCTAACTATGGCTACACCTTC
TRBV19,TRBJ2-3,NA,NA,CASSIRRDSTRTDTQYF,TGTGCCAGTAGTATTAGGCGGGACTCGACTCGCACAGATACGCAGTATTTT
TRBV28,TRBJ2-3,TRBD2,NA,CASSFRLAGDTQYF,TGTGCCAGCAGTTTTCGACTAGCTGGGGATACGCAGTATTTT
TRBV6-1,TRBJ2-4,TRBD2,NA,CASSGGGSKNIQYF,TGTGCCAGCAGTGGGGGAGGGTCCAAAAACATTCAGTACTTC
TRBV29-1,TRBJ2-7,TRBD1,NA,CSVLVPGQQEQYF,TGCAGCGTTCTCGTCCCGGGACAGCAGGAGCAGTACTTC
TRBV19,TRBJ1-1,TRBD1,NA,CASSMRTGARNTEAFF,TGTGCCAGTAGTATGCGTACAGGGGCCAGGAACACTGAAGCTTTCTTT
TRBV7-2,TRBJ2-7,NA,NA,CASSSSSVAGSYEQYF,TGTGCCAGCAGCTCATCCTCCGTGGCGGGAAGCTACGAGCAGTACTTC
TRBV7-9,TRBJ1-4,TRBD1,NA,CASIPGQGNEKLFF,TGTGCCAGCATCCCGGGACAGGGAAATGAAAAACTGTTTTTT
TRBV18,TRBJ1-1,NA,NA,CASSLVRGMNTEAFF,TGTGCCAGCTCCCTCGTGAGGGGGATGAACACTGAAGCTTTCTTT
TRBV18,TRBJ1-3,TRBD1,NA,CASSPRNRGSGNTIYF,TGTGCCAGCTCACCCCGGAACAGGGGCTCTGGAAACACCATATATTTT
TRBV7-9,TRBJ2-7,TRBD2,NA,CASSQLGLAYEQYF,TGTGCCAGCAGCCAATTGGGACTAGCCTACGAGCAGTACTTC
TRBV7-9,TRBJ2-5,TRBD2,once,CASSLLGLAKETQYF,TGTGCCAGCAGCCTGCTGGGACTAGCGAAAGAGACCCAGTACTTC
TRBV11-2,TRBJ1-3,TRBD1,NA,CASSWDRDRKVSGNTIYF,TGTGCCAGCAGCTGGGACAGGGACCGAAAAGTCTCTGGAAACACCATATATTTT
TRBV7-9,TRBJ1-6,NA,NA,CASSLADSNNSPLHF,TGTGCCAGCAGCTTAGCCGACAGCAATAATTCACCCCTCCACTTT
TRBV2,TRBJ2-1,TRBD2,NA,CASRILGGFFYNEQFF,TGTGCCAGCAGAATACTCGGGGGGTTCTTCTACAATGAGCAGTTCTTC
TRBV21-1,TRBJ2-2,NA,NA,CASRSRCRVGELFF,TGTGCCAGCAGGTCCAGGTGTCGCGTCGGGGAGCTGTTTTTT
TRBV5-1,TRBJ2-1,TRBD2,NA,CASSLAFAGTSIYEQLF,TGCGCCAGCAGCTTGGCCTTCGCCGGGACTAGTATCTATGAGCAGCTCTTC
TRBV9,TRBJ1-1,TRBD1,NA,CASSVTGGGEAFF,TGTGCCAGCAGCGTAACAGGGGGGGGTGAAGCTTTCTTT